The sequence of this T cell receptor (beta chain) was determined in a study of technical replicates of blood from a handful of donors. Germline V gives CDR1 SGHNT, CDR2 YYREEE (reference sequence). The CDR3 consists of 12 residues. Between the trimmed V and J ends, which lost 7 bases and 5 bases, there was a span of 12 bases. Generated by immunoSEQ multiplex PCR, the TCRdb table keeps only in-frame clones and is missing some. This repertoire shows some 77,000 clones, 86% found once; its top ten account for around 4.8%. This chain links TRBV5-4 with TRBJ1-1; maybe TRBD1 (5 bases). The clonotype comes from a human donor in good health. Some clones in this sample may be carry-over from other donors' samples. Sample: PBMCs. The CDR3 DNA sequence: TGTGCCAGCGCAGGGCGGGGAACTGAAGCTTTCTTT. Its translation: CASAGRGTEAFF.